These 17 T cell receptor beta chains originate from one sample sequenced in a study of blood T cell repertoires in COVID-19 (dated by TCRdb to 2018 to 2021). Libraries came from the immunoSEQ multiplex PCR assay. The source is immuneACCESS, and TCRdb retained only in-frame sequences with V and J called. Part of the clones is not carried over; for the studies checked, unresolved V genes explain less than half of this, and the remainder is unexplained. In this sample the table shows fewer than 350,000 clones, approximately 83% of which occur a single time. Clones ranked in the top ten supply roughly 2% of the sample. Sequenced sample: PBMCs or T cells enriched from blood (not recorded which). Every receptor here comes from a man between 25 and 39 years old who had recovered from COVID-19.

The gene calls are TRBV5-1 and TRBJ1-2; maybe TRBD1 (5 bases). This CDR3 is built from 13 residues. V was pared by 4 bases and J by 3 bases, with 10 bases between. From germline, CDR1 is SGHRS and CDR2 YFSETQ. CDR3 amino acids: CASSPARDYGYTF. As DNA, the CDR3 is TGCGCCAGCAGCCCCGCCAGGGACTATGGCTACACCTTC.

The chain employs TRBV4-1 and TRBJ1-4; the match to TRBD1 covers 8 bases. The germline V gene encodes CDR1 MGHRA and CDR2 YSYEKL. This CDR3 is built from 15 residues. V trimming: 0 bases; J trimming: 8 bases; junction bases outside the gene matches: 5. CDR3 nucleotides: TGCGCCAGCAGCCAAGAAACCAGGGGGCGGGAAAAACTGTTTTTT. It encodes CASSQETRGREKLFF.

This clone has only a few counts. CDR3 in DNA: TGTGCCAGCAGCGGGGACAACAATCAGCCCCAGCATTTT. Its protein is CASSGDNNQPQHF. The chain couples TRBV3-1 (or the pseudogene TRBV3-2) to TRBJ1-5; D perhaps matches TRBD1 (6 bases). CDR1 and CDR2 (germline): LGHDT, YNNKEL (reference sequence). Trimming took 5 bases from V and 3 from J, leaving 8 bases between them. The CDR3 totals 13 residues.

The J gene is TRBJ1-2, the V gene TRBV7-9; D is possibly TRBD1 (6 bases). CDR3 size: 13 residues. Trimming removed 4 bases from V and 7 bases from J, with 13 bases in between. In germline, CDR1 is SEHNR, CDR2 FQNEAQ (reference sequence). CDR3 in amino acids: CASSSTGRSGYTF. The DNA for the CDR3 is TGTGCCAGCAGCTCAACAGGGCGTTCTGGCTACACCTTC.

CDR3 residues: CASSLRTGDNEQFF. CDR3 in DNA: TGCGCCAGCAGCTTGAGAACAGGTGACAATGAGCAGTTCTTC. This chain uses TRBV5-1 with TRBJ2-1, with D possibly TRBD1 on 5 matching bases. Trimming cost V 1 base and J 5 bases, with 10 bases left between them. The CDR3 is 14 amino acids. CDR1 and CDR2 from the germline V gene are SGHRS and YFSETQ. Looking up the rest from reference TRBV5-1 and TRBJ2-1 gives the full variable domain: KAGVTQTPRYLIKTRGQQVTLSCSPISGHRSVSWYQQTPGQGLQFLFEYFSETQRNKGNFPGRFSGRQFSNSRSEMNVSTLELGDSALYLCASSLRTGDNEQFFGPGTRLTVL.

This chain uses TRBV9 with TRBJ2-7; TRBD1 agrees at 10 bases. The CDR3 consists of 17 residues. Germline CDR1 SGDLS, CDR2 YYNGEE. With V trimmed by 0 bases and J by 5 bases, 11 bases remained unmatched. The CDR3 DNA sequence: TGTGCCAGCAGCGTAGAAGCGACGGGACAGGGGACCAACGAGCAGTACTTC. This encodes CASSVEATGQGTNEQYF.

The chain couples TRBV2 to TRBJ2-2, with D tentatively TRBD2 (7 bases). Per germline, CDR1 SNHLY and CDR2 FYNNEI. CDR3 length: 15 amino acids. V lost 4 bases and J 3 bases, leaving 12 bases between the germline ends. The CDR3 bases are TGTGCCAGCAGTGGCAGGGAGGGGGACACCGGGGAGCTGTTTTTT. This sequence encodes CASSGREGDTGELFF.

This clone was detected only once. The gene calls are TRBV4-2 and TRBJ2-2; D is unclear. This CDR3 region has 14 residues. Germline V lookup: CDR1 LGHNA, CDR2 YNFKEQ. V was pared by 1 base and J by 7 bases, with 10 bases between. The CDR3 reads CASSQVSAGGELFF. CDR3 in DNA: TGTGCCAGCAGCCAAGTCTCCGCCGGCGGGGAGCTGTTTTTT.

The chain couples TRBV27 to TRBJ1-5, with D possibly matching TRBD1 (5 bases). CDR1 is MNHEY, CDR2 SMNVEV, per germline (reference sequence). The CDR3 is 15 amino acids. V lost 8 bases to trimming and J lost 5 bases, with 19 bases between them. The CDR3 region has the DNA TGTGCCAGCCCCTCTTGGGGCAGGGCCTATCAGCCCCAGCATTTT. Protein: CASPSWGRAYQPQHF.

This chain uses TRBV11-3 with TRBJ2-3; no clear D. V gave up 4 bases and J gave up 0 bases, with 8 bases separating them. Germline V gene lookup returns CDR1 SGHNT and CDR2 YENEEA. This CDR3 is 14 amino acids long. CDR3 sequence (DNA): TGTGCCAGCAGCTCGACGGGTAGCACAGATACGCAGTATTTT. Translating it yields CASSSTGSTDTQYF.

On this clone itself: Other DNA sequences from this sample encode an identical CDR3 as well. The rearrangement uses TRBV5-1 and TRBJ1-1; 8 bases map to TRBD1. From germline, CDR1 is SGHRS and CDR2 YFSETQ. Trimming took 4 bases from V and 1 from J; bases not matched to a gene: 3. The CDR3 extends over 14 amino acids. This chain's CDR3 is CASSPGTGNTEAFF. Written as DNA, the CDR3 is TGCGCCAGCAGCCCTGGGACAGGGAACACTGAAGCTTTCTTT.

The genes are TRBV30 and TRBJ1-5; D ambiguous. Per the germline V gene, CDR1 is GTSNPN and CDR2 is SVGIG (reference sequence). CDR3 length: 12 amino acids. V lost 2 bases and J 5 bases, leaving 7 bases between the germline ends. The CDR3 reads CAWSPLHQPQHF. The CDR3 bases are TGTGCCTGGAGTCCCCTCCATCAGCCCCAGCATTTT.

This clone appeared many times. The sample has other DNA sequences that encode this CDR3 too. This chain links TRBV19 with TRBJ1-6; the D is unclear. Germline V gives CDR1 LNHDA, CDR2 SQIVND (reference sequence). V shed 5 bases and J shed 9 bases, with 11 bases lying between them. CDR3 length: 13 residues. The CDR3 spells CASSSREGSPLHF. In nucleotides, the CDR3 is TGTGCCAGTAGTTCGCGGGAGGGTTCACCCCTCCACTTT.

The J gene is TRBJ1-5, the V gene TRBV6-5, with 7 nucleotides matching TRBD1. The germline V gene has CDR1 MNHEY and CDR2 SVGAGI. V shed 5 bases and J 3 bases; nucleotides not matched to a gene: 4. The CDR3 runs to 14 residues. CDR3 in amino acids: CASSIQGFNQPQHF. The DNA for the CDR3 is TGTGCCAGCAGTATACAGGGGTTCAATCAGCCCCAGCATTTT.

This chain links TRBV5-1 with TRBJ1-6; 9 bases are a match to TRBD1. Germline V gives CDR1 SGHRS, CDR2 YFSETQ. The V segment lost 4 bases and the J segment 1 base; nucleotides outside the gene matches: 3. CDR3 length: 16 amino acids. For the CDR3, the DNA is TGCGCCAGCAGCAAACAGGGGGCATCCTATAATTCACCCCTCCACTTT. Its translation: CASSKQGASYNSPLHF.

A remark on this clone: Other DNA variants within this sample encode the same CDR3. The CDR3 here is CASSLGQNYGYTF. The CDR3, as DNA: TGTGCCAGCAGCTTAGGGCAGAACTATGGCTACACCTTC. The V and J genes are TRBV7-2 and TRBJ1-2, with D uncertain. This CDR3 is built from 13 residues. Trimming took 1 base from V and 2 from J, leaving 5 bases between them. Per the germline V gene, CDR1 is SGHTA and CDR2 is FQGNSA.

The genes are TRBV7-3 and TRBJ2-4; TRBD1 aligns across 9 bases. CDR3 size: 13 residues. Germline values: CDR1 SGHTA, CDR2 FQGTGA. Trimming took 6 bases from V and 11 from J; bases not matched to a gene: 8. The CDR3 reads CASSPGQGRVQYF. In nucleotides, the CDR3 is TGTGCCAGCAGTCCAGGACAGGGGAGAGTTCAGTACTTC. Variable domain in full (rest from reference TRBV7-3 and TRBJ2-4): GAGVSQTPSNKVTEKGKYVELRCDPISGHTALYWYRQSLGQGPEFLIYFQGTGAADDSGLPNDRFFAVRPEGSVSTLKIQRTERGDSAVYLCASSPGQGRVQYFGAGTRLSVL.